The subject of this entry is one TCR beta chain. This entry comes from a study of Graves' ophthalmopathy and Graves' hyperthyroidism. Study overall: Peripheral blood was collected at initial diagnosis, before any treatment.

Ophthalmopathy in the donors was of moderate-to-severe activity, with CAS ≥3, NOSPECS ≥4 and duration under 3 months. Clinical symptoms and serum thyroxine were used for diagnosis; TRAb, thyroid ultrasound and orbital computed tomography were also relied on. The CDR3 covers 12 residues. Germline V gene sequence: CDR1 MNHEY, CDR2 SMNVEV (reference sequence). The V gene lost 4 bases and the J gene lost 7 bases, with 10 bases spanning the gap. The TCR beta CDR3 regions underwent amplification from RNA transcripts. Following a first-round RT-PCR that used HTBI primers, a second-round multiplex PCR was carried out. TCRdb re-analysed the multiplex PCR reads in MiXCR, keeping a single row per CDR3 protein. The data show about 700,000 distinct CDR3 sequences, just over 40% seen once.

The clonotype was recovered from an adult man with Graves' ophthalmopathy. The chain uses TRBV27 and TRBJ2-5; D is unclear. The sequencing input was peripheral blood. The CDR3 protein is CASSSAAATQYF. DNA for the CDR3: TGTGCCAGCAGTTCCGCGGCCGCGACCCAGTACTTC.